A selection of T cell receptor beta chains follows, all from one sample in a study of cytomegalovirus exposure and HLA in healthy donors. Here immunoSEQ multiplex PCR was the method, and the copy in TCRdb shows in-frame clones only, minus some. The sample holds some 81,000 clones, 73% seen once. Material for sequencing was PBMCs. Receptors originate from a woman in her forties in good health and CMV-seropositive. CDR3s leave out the opening cysteine and the closing phenylalanine or tryptophan.

V: TRBV5-4
J: TRBJ1-1
length: 11
CDR3: ASGLPGYTEAF

V: TRBV11-2
J: TRBJ2-7
length: 13
CDR3: ASSLTSRGSYEQY

V: TRBV5-6
J: TRBJ2-7
length: 15
CDR3: ASSPASTSGRSYEQY

V: TRBV6-5
J: TRBJ2-7
length: 12
CDR3: ASSYSPTNYEQY

V: TRBV4-1
J: TRBJ1-5
length: 15
CDR3: ASSQDRDSYSNQPQH

V: TRBV25-1
J: TRBJ1-2
length: 12
CDR3: ASSEPGRLHGYT

V: TRBV9
J: TRBJ2-1
length: 18
CDR3: ASSVRSGLAGGAFYNEQF

V: TRBV5-6
J: TRBJ2-5
length: 14
CDR3: ASSPADSLYQETQY

V: TRBV6-1
J: TRBJ1-2
length: 11
CDR3: ASSSTGTDGYT

V: TRBV7-2
J: TRBJ1-6
length: 14
CDR3: ASSDPLQGRSSPLH

V: TRBV30
J: TRBJ1-2
length: 12
CDR3: AWDVGGSRGGYT

V: TRBV7-3
J: TRBJ2-3
length: 14
CDR3: ASSPRVGGGTDTQY

V: TRBV4-3
J: TRBJ2-3
length: 14
CDR3: ASSQGFRGSTDTQY

V: TRBV5-1
J: TRBJ2-5
length: 10
CDR3: ASSPSPETQY

V: TRBV6-5
J: TRBJ2-1
length: 12
CDR3: ASSYSVSGNEQF

V: TRBV9
J: TRBJ1-6
length: 13
CDR3: ASSQEGGSQSPLH

V: TRBV29-1
J: TRBJ2-2
length: 12
CDR3: SVLVMGDTGELF

V: TRBV27
J: TRBJ1-2
length: 16
CDR3: ASTPWGDSRQANYGYT

V: TRBV7-6
J: TRBJ2-3
length: 13
CDR3: ASSLEQGLTDTQY

V: TRBV4-1
J: TRBJ1-1
length: 12
CDR3: ASSTGPMNTEAF

V: TRBV9
J: TRBJ2-7
length: 13
CDR3: ASSVATGGFNEQY

V: TRBV9
J: TRBJ2-5
length: 9
CDR3: ASRGGETQY

V: TRBV5-1
J: TRBJ1-1
length: 12
CDR3: ASSPLQLNTEAF

V: TRBV6-1
J: TRBJ1-4
length: 11
CDR3: ASRLVITGYEF

V: TRBV7-2
J: TRBJ2-3
length: 14
CDR3: ASSQRTSGRADTQY

V: TRBV10-2
J: TRBJ1-4
length: 12
CDR3: ASWSRYPGEKLF

V: TRBV14
J: TRBJ2-2
length: 18
CDR3: ASSQTLGLAGVEMSGELF

V: TRBV30
J: TRBJ2-7
length: 10
CDR3: AWSTTGIGQY

V: TRBV7-9
J: TRBJ1-6
length: 13
CDR3: ASSSQTTGNSPLH

V: TRBV28
J: TRBJ1-1
length: 13
CDR3: ASSQPRGMNTEAF

V: TRBV7-2
J: TRBJ1-2
length: 15
CDR3: ASIPNPTGGFLYGYT

V: TRBV5-4
J: TRBJ2-5
length: 13
CDR3: ASSLGGREGETQY

V: TRBV6-1
J: TRBJ1-1
length: 12
CDR3: ASSWEQGSTGAF

V: TRBV13
J: TRBJ2-1
length: 15
CDR3: ASSRTSGGPSYNEQF

V: TRBV6-5
J: TRBJ2-7
length: 14
CDR3: ASSYMRWQGRAEQY

V: TRBV5-6
J: TRBJ1-3
length: 14
CDR3: ASSDSLAGNGNTIY

V: TRBV25-1
J: TRBJ2-1
length: 11
CDR3: ASGRGAMYEQF

V: TRBV28
J: TRBJ1-2
length: 16
CDR3: ASSLWGNRGTDLYGYT

V: TRBV2
J: TRBJ1-1
length: 13
CDR3: ASSGPGGRYTEAF

V: TRBV4-2
J: TRBJ1-1
length: 11
CDR3: ASSQTGVAEAF

V: TRBV29-1
J: TRBJ2-3
length: 12
CDR3: SVVGRVGGDTQY

V: TRBV9
J: TRBJ2-2
length: 15
CDR3: ASSVVVAGGRTGELF

V: TRBV6-1
J: TRBJ1-1
length: 12
CDR3: ASHKRTGLTEAF

V: TRBV27
J: TRBJ2-7
length: 11
CDR3: ASSLAEGNEQY

V: TRBV7-2
J: TRBJ2-4
length: 14
CDR3: ASSGTENIAKNIQY

V: TRBV7-2
J: TRBJ2-5
length: 12
CDR3: ASSLPLAMETQY